This TCR beta chain came from a study of blood T cells in healthy people across ages. This clonotype was recorded once. V shed 0 bases and J shed 2 bases, with 11 bases lying between them. This CDR3 has 15 residues. CDR1 MNHEY and CDR2 SMNVEV come from the germline V gene (reference sequence). Alongside a J-beta primer mix, a sample-barcoded 5' primer served in a second PCR lasting about 7 to 12 cycles. MiXCR, applied by TCRdb to the 5' RACE reads, yields one record per CDR3 protein. The sample has 1.5 million to 2 million distinct CDR3 sequences, about two fifths seen once. The sequence came from a human donor in good health. The rearrangement joins TRBV27 to TRBJ2-7, with D tentatively TRBD1 (5 bases). Sequencing was done on a sample of blood. Written as DNA, the CDR3 is TGTGCCAGCAGTTTATCCAGCAGGGCAGCCTACGAGCAGTACTTC. This codes for CASSLSSRAAYEQYF.